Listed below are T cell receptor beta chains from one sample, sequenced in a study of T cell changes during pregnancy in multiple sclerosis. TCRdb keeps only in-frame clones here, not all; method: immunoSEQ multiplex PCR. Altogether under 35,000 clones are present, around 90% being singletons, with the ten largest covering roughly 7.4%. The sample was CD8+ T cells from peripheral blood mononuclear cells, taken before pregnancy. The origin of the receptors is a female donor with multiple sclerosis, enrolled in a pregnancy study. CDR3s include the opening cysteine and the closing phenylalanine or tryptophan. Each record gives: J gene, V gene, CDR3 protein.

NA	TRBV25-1	CASSEGHTYEQYF
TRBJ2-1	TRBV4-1	CASSQDLVFGTGAYSSYNEQFF
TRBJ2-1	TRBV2	CASSEALPWGSRGNEQFF
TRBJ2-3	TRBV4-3	CASSSRLAPTDTQYF
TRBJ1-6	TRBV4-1	CASSQDHGGRNSPLHF
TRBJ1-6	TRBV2	CASSEFKGALSPLHF
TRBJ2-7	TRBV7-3	CASSLGQGVVYEQYF
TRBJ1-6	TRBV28	CASSLTGYDSPLHF
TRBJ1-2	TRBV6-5	CASSSTGGNYGYTF
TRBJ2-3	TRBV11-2	CASSRGRGHRDTQYF
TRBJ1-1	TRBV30	CAWTYSLNTEAFF
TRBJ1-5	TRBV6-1	CASSEGQGGQPQHF
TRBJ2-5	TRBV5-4	CASSLRLGGVETQYF
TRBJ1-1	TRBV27	CASSPWGPRDTEAFF
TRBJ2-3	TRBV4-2	CASSEGPSGGTDTQYF
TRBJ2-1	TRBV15	CATSGTAGGPYNEQFF
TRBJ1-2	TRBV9	CASSVGPGGIVGYTF
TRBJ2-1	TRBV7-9	CASSFARGYSSYNEQFF
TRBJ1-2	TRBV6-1	CASSEGPGIYGYTF
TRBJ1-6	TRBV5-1	CASSLEAGGSSPLHF
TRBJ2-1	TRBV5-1	CASQYDGHLSNEQFF
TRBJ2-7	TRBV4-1	CASSLGQPPRYEQYF
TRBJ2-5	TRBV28	CASSAGRGGGLQETQYF
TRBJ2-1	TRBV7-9	CASTKNGYYNEQFF
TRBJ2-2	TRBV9	CASSPIAGGTLNTGELFF
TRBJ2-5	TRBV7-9	CASSPGLAGQETQYF
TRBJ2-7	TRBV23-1	CASSQAPGGSYEQYF
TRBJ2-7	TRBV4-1	CASSQENRLALYEQYF
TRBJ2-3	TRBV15	CATSSGGAADTQYF
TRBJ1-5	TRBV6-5	CASSYLAGLNQPQHF
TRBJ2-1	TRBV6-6	CASSHTHAGDEQFF
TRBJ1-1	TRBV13	CASTSRWNTEAFF
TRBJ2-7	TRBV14	CASSQDRRDRLFDEQYF
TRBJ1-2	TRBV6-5	CASSGGEGEVYGYTF
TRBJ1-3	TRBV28	CASSPTGLKGNTIYF